This TCR beta chain was retrieved from a study of blood T cell repertoires in COVID-19. This CDR3 is 13 amino acids long. CDR1 and CDR2 from the germline V gene are KGHDR and SFDVKD. Between the trimmed V and J ends, which lost 4 bases and 9 bases, there was a span of 12 bases. Profiling relied on immunoSEQ multiplex PCR, and the TCRdb table lists in-frame clones only, not all of them. The sample contains around 160,000 clones, more than 70% of which appear only once. The chain employs TRBV24-1 and TRBJ1-5, with D possibly TRBD1 on 5 matching bases. The source material was peripheral blood. The receptor was isolated from a human donor in a cohort sampled during active COVID-19. CDR3 sequence (DNA): TGTGCCACCAGTGACCCAGGGTACGGGCCCCAGCATTTT. Protein product: CATSDPGYGPQHF.